These T cell receptor beta chains were read from a single sample in a study of molecular identifiers for immune sequencing clone quantification. TCRdb re-derived calls from the PCR reads in MiXCR, one entry per CDR3 protein. The profile covers about 510,000 distinct CDR3 sequences, with around a fifth appearing a single time and approximately 0.8% taken by the ten largest. The source material was naive CD8+ T cells from blood, with Jurkat cell RNA spiked in. Receptor source: a human donor in good health. Some libraries in this study had Jurkat cell RNA spiked in. The conserved cysteine and the conserved F or W are not part of the CDR3 here.

v_gene	j_gene	CDR3aa
TRBV20-1	TRBJ2-7	SARERGSGSYEQY
TRBV7-3	TRBJ2-1	ASSSGLEQF
TRBV4-1	TRBJ2-1	ASSSRDYNEQF
TRBV27	TRBJ2-3	ASLGGSTQY
TRBV9	TRBJ2-2	ASSVGLAGVRVDTGELF
TRBV7-3	TRBJ2-1	ASSLLAGTGEQF
TRBV20-1	TRBJ2-1	SAPRLAGGPYEQF
TRBV13	TRBJ2-7	ASSLGTPREQY
TRBV5-3	TRBJ1-2	ASSLGGGAAGYT
TRBV7-9	TRBJ2-7	ASSLVGTVYEQY
TRBV27	TRBJ2-4	ASSFQGRSKNIQY
TRBV5-4	TRBJ1-1	AGSSPTEAF
TRBV12-3/TRBV12-4	TRBJ2-3	ASSSRSVDTQY
TRBV11-2	TRBJ2-5	ASSWGRGNFQETQY
TRBV7-9	TRBJ2-2	ASSLLEKNTGELF
TRBV7-6	TRBJ2-1	ASSTRLGPNEQF
TRBV30	TRBJ1-1	AWSGLRAGAF
TRBV29-1	TRBJ2-2	SVTGDTGELF
TRBV3-1	TRBJ2-2	ASSTLAGGTGELF
TRBV29-1	TRBJ2-7	SVSGKSSYEQY
TRBV7-2	TRBJ1-2	ASSSIVQGYYGYT
TRBV6-2/TRBV6-3	TRBJ2-2	ASSHKTGELF
TRBV6-2/TRBV6-3	TRBJ1-1	ASSTSGTGNTEAF
TRBV7-9	TRBJ1-4	ASSPDRGDEKLF
TRBV12-3/TRBV12-4	TRBJ1-1	ASQISTEAF
TRBV10-3	TRBJ2-7	AISELRGEPY
TRBV7-9	TRBJ2-3	ASSVGLDTQY
TRBV21-1	TRBJ2-3	ASRRGGSYTQY
TRBV15	TRBJ2-5	ATSSHLAGWQETQY